Listed below are T cell receptor beta chains from one sample, sequenced in a study of T cell responses to AZD1222 COVID-19 vaccine. Libraries were prepared by immunoSEQ multiplex PCR; TCRdb keeps only in-frame clonotypes and omits some of them. Here the sample spans around 110,000 clones, just over 85% being singletons. The input for sequencing was peripheral blood, taken on day 0 of AZD1222 vaccination. These receptors were collected from an adult in good health. The CDR3 runs from the conserved cysteine through the conserved F or W. Fields, in order: D gene, clone size, J gene, V gene, CDR3 protein, CDR3 DNA. A D gene is named only where the DNA matches it firmly. Size is stated for part of the rows, as once, few or many counts, or as a class when the clone is expanded.

D: .
size: .
J: TRBJ1-1
V: TRBV9
CDR3: CASSFRSNTEAFF
DNA: TGTGCCAGCAGCTTCAGGTCAAACACTGAAGCTTTCTTT

D: TRBD1
size: .
J: TRBJ2-5
V: TRBV7-2
CDR3: CASSLADRGSETQYF
DNA: TGTGCCAGCAGCTTAGCCGACAGGGGTTCGGAGACCCAGTACTTC

D: .
size: few
J: TRBJ2-3
V: TRBV27
CDR3: CASSLDLDTQYF
DNA: TGTGCCAGCAGTTTAGATCTAGATACGCAGTATTTT

D: TRBD2
size: .
J: TRBJ2-1
V: TRBV5-1
CDR3: CASSFTGTRELDEQFF
DNA: TGCGCCAGCAGCTTTACCGGGACTAGAGAGTTGGATGAGCAGTTCTTC

D: TRBD2
size: .
J: TRBJ2-5
V: TRBV3-1/TRBV3-2
CDR3: CASSQGLAGETQYF
DNA: TGTGCCAGCAGCCAAGGACTAGCTGGGGAGACCCAGTACTTC

D: .
size: once
J: TRBJ1-2
V: TRBV29-1
CDR3: CSVGEQANYGYTF
DNA: TGCAGCGTTGGAGAACAGGCTAACTATGGCTACACCTTC

D: .
size: .
J: TRBJ2-7
V: TRBV3-1/TRBV3-2
CDR3: CASSQFGAYEQYF
DNA: TGTGCCAGCAGCCAGTTCGGAGCGTACGAGCAGTACTTC

D: .
size: .
J: TRBJ2-7
V: TRBV7-6
CDR3: CASRGGASYEQYF
DNA: TGTGCCAGCAGAGGGGGGGCATCCTACGAGCAGTACTTC

D: .
size: .
J: TRBJ1-1
V: TRBV25-1
CDR3: CASSEYLSRELTEAFF
DNA: TGTGCCAGCAGTGAATACCTCTCCAGGGAGCTCACTGAAGCTTTCTTT

D: .
size: .
J: TRBJ2-7
V: TRBV11-2
CDR3: CASSSQGGSYEQYF
DNA: TGTGCCAGCAGCTCCCAGGGTGGATCCTACGAGCAGTACTTC

D: TRBD1
size: once
J: TRBJ1-1
V: TRBV19
CDR3: CASIDRGNTEAFF
DNA: TGTGCCAGTATTGACAGGGGGAACACTGAAGCTTTCTTT

D: .
size: .
J: TRBJ1-5
V: TRBV2
CDR3: CASTDPLGGVNQPQHF
DNA: TGTGCCAGCACCGACCCGCTGGGGGGTGTCAATCAGCCCCAGCATTTT

D: .
size: .
J: TRBJ1-5
V: TRBV11-2
CDR3: CASSPSGNSNQPQHF
DNA: TGTGCCAGCAGCCCAAGTGGGAATAGCAATCAGCCCCAGCATTTT

D: TRBD1
size: .
J: TRBJ2-7
V: TRBV6-5
CDR3: CASRGTVSYEQYF
DNA: TGTGCCAGCAGGGGGACAGTCTCCTACGAGCAGTACTTC

D: .
size: .
J: TRBJ1-1
V: TRBV4-3
CDR3: CASSQDSTEYTEAFF
DNA: TGCGCCAGCAGCCAAGATAGCACGGAGTACACTGAAGCTTTCTTT

D: .
size: .
J: TRBJ2-1
V: TRBV5-1
CDR3: CASSWGSNEQFF
DNA: TGCGCCAGCAGCTGGGGGAGCAATGAGCAGTTCTTC

D: .
size: .
J: TRBJ2-2
V: TRBV4-3
CDR3: CASSQRLGGGTGELFF
DNA: TGCGCCAGCAGCCAACGGCTAGGGGGAGGCACCGGGGAGCTGTTTTTT

D: TRBD1
size: .
J: TRBJ1-2
V: TRBV29-1
CDR3: CSARRAGTVSGYTF
DNA: TGCAGCGCCCGCCGGGCGGGGACAGTGAGTGGCTACACCTTC

D: .
size: .
J: TRBJ1-5
V: TRBV14
CDR3: CASSRGGSNQPQHF
DNA: TGTGCCAGCAGCCGAGGAGGTAGCAATCAGCCCCAGCATTTT

D: TRBD2
size: .
J: TRBJ2-3
V: TRBV9
CDR3: CASSTRTSMSTDTQYF
DNA: TGTGCCAGCAGTACCAGGACTAGCATGAGCACAGATACGCAGTATTTT

D: .
size: .
J: TRBJ2-7
V: TRBV4-3
CDR3: CASSQDLGGVPAYEQYF
DNA: TGCGCCAGCAGCCAAGATCTGGGAGGCGTGCCTGCCTACGAGCAGTACTTC

D: .
size: .
J: TRBJ2-1
V: TRBV6-5
CDR3: CASSYVSKRAEQFF
DNA: TGTGCCAGCAGTTACGTATCGAAAAGGGCTGAGCAGTTCTTC

D: .
size: once
J: TRBJ1-3
V: TRBV10-3
CDR3: CAISESVGNSGNTIYF
DNA: TGTGCCATCAGTGAGTCGGTGGGAAACTCTGGAAACACCATATATTTT

D: TRBD1
size: .
J: TRBJ1-1
V: TRBV5-4
CDR3: CASSLRGGVEERAFF
DNA: TGTGCCAGCAGCTTGCGAGGGGGCGTCGAAGAGAGAGCTTTCTTT

D: .
size: few
J: TRBJ1-4
V: TRBV19
CDR3: CASSYSQGGRGEKLFF
DNA: TGTGCCAGTTCATACAGCCAGGGTGGCAGGGGAGAAAAACTGTTTTTT

D: TRBD1
size: .
J: TRBJ1-1
V: TRBV5-8
CDR3: CASSRRQGWTEAFF
DNA: TGTGCCAGCAGCAGGCGACAGGGTTGGACTGAAGCTTTCTTT

D: TRBD2
size: .
J: TRBJ2-7
V: TRBV14
CDR3: CASSQVSSGSISYEQYF
DNA: TGTGCCAGCAGCCAAGTTTCTAGCGGGAGTATCTCCTACGAGCAGTACTTC

D: .
size: .
J: TRBJ2-5
V: TRBV19
CDR3: CASSLTGTQETQYF
DNA: TGTGCCAGTAGTCTAACCGGGACACAAGAGACCCAGTACTTC

D: .
size: .
J: TRBJ1-2
V: TRBV20-1
CDR3: CSASHGQFFYGYTF
DNA: TGCAGTGCTAGTCACGGACAGTTTTTCTATGGCTACACCTTC

D: .
size: .
J: TRBJ2-7
V: TRBV3-1/TRBV3-2
CDR3: CASSQDRDVLFYEQYF
DNA: TGTGCCAGCAGCCAAGATAGGGACGTACTATTCTACGAGCAGTACTTC

D: TRBD1
size: .
J: TRBJ2-4
V: TRBV15
CDR3: CATSSGTGVLAKNIQYF
DNA: TGTGCCACCAGCAGCGGGACAGGAGTGCTAGCCAAAAACATTCAGTACTTC

D: .
size: .
J: TRBJ1-2
V: TRBV28
CDR3: CASSLGDGYTF
DNA: TGTGCCAGCAGTTTGGGGGATGGCTACACCTTC

D: .
size: .
J: TRBJ1-2
V: TRBV6-5
CDR3: CASSRTVFYGYTF
DNA: TGTGCCAGCAGCCGGACAGTTTTCTATGGCTACACCTTC

D: TRBD1
size: .
J: TRBJ1-3
V: TRBV7-2
CDR3: CASSLTGTVTYYSGNTIYF
DNA: TGTGCCAGCAGCTTAACGGGGACAGTGACTTATTACTCTGGAAACACCATATATTTT

D: .
size: .
J: TRBJ2-7
V: TRBV6-2/TRBV6-3
CDR3: CASSTYYEQYF
DNA: TGTGCCAGCAGCACCTACTACGAGCAGTACTTC

D: .
size: .
J: TRBJ1-2
V: TRBV27
CDR3: CASSPLREFYGYTF
DNA: TGTGCCAGCAGCCCTCTGAGGGAATTCTATGGCTACACCTTC

D: TRBD1
size: .
J: TRBJ1-5
V: TRBV24-1
CDR3: CATQTGAGYQPQHF
DNA: TGTGCCACCCAGACAGGGGCAGGGTATCAGCCCCAGCATTTT

D: TRBD1
size: .
J: TRBJ2-3
V: TRBV5-6
CDR3: CASSAGQGARYTQYF
DNA: TGTGCCAGCAGCGCGGGACAGGGGGCGAGATATACGCAGTATTTT

D: .
size: .
J: TRBJ1-4
V: TRBV18
CDR3: CASSPGQGEKLFF
DNA: TGTGCCAGCTCACCAGGGCAGGGGGAAAAACTGTTTTTT

D: .
size: once
J: TRBJ1-2
V: TRBV25-1
CDR3: CASSELASYDGYTF
DNA: TGTGCCAGCAGTGAATTAGCCAGCTACGATGGCTACACCTTC

D: .
size: .
J: TRBJ1-5
V: TRBV30
CDR3: CAWSVGGPQPQHF
DNA: TGTGCCTGGAGTGTAGGGGGACCGCAGCCCCAGCATTTT

D: .
size: few
J: TRBJ2-1
V: TRBV29-1
CDR3: CSAFLDYNEQFF
DNA: TGCAGCGCCTTCTTGGACTACAATGAGCAGTTCTTC

D: TRBD2
size: .
J: TRBJ2-2
V: TRBV6-2/TRBV6-3
CDR3: CASSYGGSRTGELFF
DNA: TGTGCCAGCAGTTACGGCGGGAGCCGAACCGGGGAGCTGTTTTTT

D: TRBD1
size: .
J: TRBJ1-5
V: TRBV27
CDR3: CASSSFRGDTYSNQPQHF
DNA: TGTGCCAGCAGTTCCTTCAGGGGGGACACGTATAGCAATCAGCCCCAGCATTTT

D: .
size: .
J: TRBJ2-7
V: TRBV2
CDR3: CASSLPGTPRNEQYF
DNA: TGTGCCAGCAGCCTCCCCGGGACCCCTCGGAACGAGCAGTACTTC

D: TRBD1
size: .
J: TRBJ1-2
V: TRBV19
CDR3: CASSMTGKRYGYTF
DNA: TGTGCCAGTAGTATGACAGGGAAAAGGTATGGCTACACCTTC

D: TRBD1
size: .
J: TRBJ1-2
V: TRBV5-1
CDR3: CASREGQLNYGYTF
DNA: TGCGCCAGCAGGGAGGGACAGCTAAACTATGGCTACACCTTC

D: TRBD2
size: .
J: TRBJ2-3
V: TRBV6-5
CDR3: CASSQTSVTDTQYF
DNA: TGTGCCAGCAGTCAGACTAGCGTCACAGATACGCAGTATTTT

D: .
size: once
J: TRBJ1-6
V: TRBV6-5
CDR3: CASSYSTGPGWSPLHF
DNA: TGTGCCAGCAGTTACTCGACCGGACCGGGCTGGTCACCCCTCCACTTT

D: .
size: .
J: TRBJ2-7
V: TRBV7-2
CDR3: CASSLARAMSYEQYF
DNA: TGTGCCAGCAGCTTAGCCCGGGCCATGTCCTACGAGCAGTACTTC

D: .
size: .
J: TRBJ2-7
V: TRBV12-2
CDR3: CASRLELAGYEQYF
DNA: TGTGCAAGTCGCTTAGAGCTGGCGGGGTACGAGCAGTACTTC

D: TRBD1
size: .
J: TRBJ1-5
V: TRBV28
CDR3: CASSNPTNRGGNQPQHF
DNA: TGTGCCAGCAGCAACCCGACGAACAGGGGAGGCAATCAGCCCCAGCATTTT

D: .
size: once
J: TRBJ2-1
V: TRBV6-7
CDR3: CASSYSMCLLSSYNEQFF
DNA: TGTGCCAGCAGTTACTCGATGTGCCTCCTGAGCTCCTACAATGAGCAGTTCTTC

D: .
size: once
J: TRBJ1-1
V: TRBV6-5
CDR3: CASSRQADTEAFF
DNA: TGTGCCAGCAGTCGTCAAGCCGACACTGAAGCTTTCTTT

D: TRBD2
size: .
J: TRBJ2-1
V: TRBV7-2
CDR3: CASRMAGGAYNEQFF
DNA: TGTGCCAGCAGGATGGCGGGAGGCGCGTACAATGAGCAGTTCTTC

D: TRBD1
size: .
J: TRBJ1-3
V: TRBV5-5
CDR3: CASSTTGAGNTIYF
DNA: TGTGCCAGCAGCACGACAGGGGCTGGAAACACCATATATTTT